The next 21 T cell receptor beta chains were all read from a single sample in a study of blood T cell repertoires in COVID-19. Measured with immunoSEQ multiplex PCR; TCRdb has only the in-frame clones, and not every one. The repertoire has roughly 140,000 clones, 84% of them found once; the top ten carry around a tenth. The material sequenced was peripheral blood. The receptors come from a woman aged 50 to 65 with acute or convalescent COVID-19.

The DNA for the CDR3 is TGTGCCATCACCGACGGGACAGGGGGTTTAAATTCACCCCTCCACTTT. Its protein is CAITDGTGGLNSPLHF. This chain uses TRBV10-3 with TRBJ1-6; TRBD1 agrees at 11 bases. J gave up 7 bases and V 7 bases, and 9 bases lay outside the gene matches. The length of the CDR3 is 16 residues. Germline V gives CDR1 ENHRY, CDR2 SYGVKD.

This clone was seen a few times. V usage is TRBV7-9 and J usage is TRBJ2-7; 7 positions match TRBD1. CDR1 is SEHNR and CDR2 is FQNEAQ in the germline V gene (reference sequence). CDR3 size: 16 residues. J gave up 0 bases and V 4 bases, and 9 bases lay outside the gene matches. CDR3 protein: CASSSRLGQSSYEQYF. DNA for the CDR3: TGTGCCAGCAGCTCCCGCCTGGGACAGAGCTCCTACGAGCAGTACTTC.

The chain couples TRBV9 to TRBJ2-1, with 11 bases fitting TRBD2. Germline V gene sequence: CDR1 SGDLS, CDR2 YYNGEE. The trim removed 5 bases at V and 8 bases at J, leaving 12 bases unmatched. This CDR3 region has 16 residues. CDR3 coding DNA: TGTGCCAGCAGTCGTACTAGCGGGAGTAGTAGCTATGAGCAGTTCTTC. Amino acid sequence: CASSRTSGSSSYEQFF.

CDR3 DNA: TGCGCCAGCCTACGGCCAGGGGGATCAGAACTTCCGAATCAAGAGACCCAGTACTTC. Amino acids: CASLRPGGSELPNQETQYF. J is TRBJ2-5 and V is TRBV23-1; TRBD1 agrees at 7 bases. TRBV23-1 is recorded as an ORF, its role being uncertain. This CDR3 has 19 residues. V lost 8 bases, J lost 2 bases, and 23 bases stayed unmatched.

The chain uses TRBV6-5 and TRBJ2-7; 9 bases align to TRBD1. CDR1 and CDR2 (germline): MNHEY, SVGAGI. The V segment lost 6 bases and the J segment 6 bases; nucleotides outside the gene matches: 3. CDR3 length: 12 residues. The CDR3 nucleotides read TGTGCCAGCAGCGCGACAGGGGGCGAGCAGTACTTC. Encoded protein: CASSATGGEQYF.

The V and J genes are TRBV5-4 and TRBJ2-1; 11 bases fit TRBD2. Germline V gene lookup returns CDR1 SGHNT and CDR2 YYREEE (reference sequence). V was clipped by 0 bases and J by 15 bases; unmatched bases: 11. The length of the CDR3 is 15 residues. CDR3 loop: CASSLGGLAVPGPFF. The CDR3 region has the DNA TGTGCCAGCAGCTTGGGGGGACTAGCGGTTCCGGGTCCGTTCTTC.

This CDR3 reads CASSYSWTGSGNTIYF. In DNA form, the CDR3 reads TGTGCCAGCAGTTACTCGTGGACAGGGTCTGGAAACACCATATATTTT. The chain has TRBV6-5 and TRBJ1-3; 8 bases agree with TRBD1. The germline CDR1 and CDR2 sequences are MNHEY and SVGAGI. CDR3 size: 16 residues. The V gene end was trimmed by 0 bases and the J gene end by 1 base; junction bases not matched to a gene: 2.

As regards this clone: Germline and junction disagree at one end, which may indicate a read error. This CDR3 is CASSGGIVGEYGQYF. DNA for the CDR3: TGTGCCAGCAGTGGGGGAATAGTGGGAGAATACGGGCAGTACTTC. This rearrangement joins TRBV2 to TRBJ2-7; D might be TRBD2 (5 bases). This CDR3 is 15 amino acids long. From germline, CDR1 is SNHLY and CDR2 FYNNEI.

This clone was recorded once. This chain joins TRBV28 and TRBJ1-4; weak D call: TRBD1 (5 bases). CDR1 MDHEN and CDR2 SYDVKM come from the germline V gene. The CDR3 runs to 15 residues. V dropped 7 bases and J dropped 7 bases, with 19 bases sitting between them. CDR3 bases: TGTGCCAGCAATGGACCGGCCCAGGGAGGTGAAAAACTGTTTTTT. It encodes CASNGPAQGGEKLFF.

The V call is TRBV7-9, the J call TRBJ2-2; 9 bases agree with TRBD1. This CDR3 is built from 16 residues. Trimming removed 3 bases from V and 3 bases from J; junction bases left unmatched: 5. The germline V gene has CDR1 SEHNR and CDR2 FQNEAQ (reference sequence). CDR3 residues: CASSFTGTGYTGELFF. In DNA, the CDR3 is TGTGCCAGCAGCTTTACCGGGACAGGGTACACCGGGGAGCTGTTTTTT.

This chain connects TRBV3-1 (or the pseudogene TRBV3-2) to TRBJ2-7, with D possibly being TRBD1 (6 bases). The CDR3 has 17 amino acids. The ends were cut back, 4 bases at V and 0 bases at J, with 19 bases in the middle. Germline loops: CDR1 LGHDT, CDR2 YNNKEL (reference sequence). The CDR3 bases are TGTGCCAGCAGCCCGGCTCTAGAGGCAGGGGCCTCCTACGAGCAGTACTTC. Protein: CASSPALEAGASYEQYF.

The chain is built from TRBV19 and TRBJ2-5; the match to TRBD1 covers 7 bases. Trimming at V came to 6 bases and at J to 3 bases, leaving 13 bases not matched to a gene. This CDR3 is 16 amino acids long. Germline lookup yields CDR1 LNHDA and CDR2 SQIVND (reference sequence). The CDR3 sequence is CASRPWGRQGEETQYF. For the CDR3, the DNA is TGTGCCAGTAGGCCCTGGGGTCGACAGGGAGAAGAGACCCAGTACTTC. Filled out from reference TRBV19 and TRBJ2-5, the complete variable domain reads DGGITQSPKYLFRKEGQNVTLSCEQNLNHDAMYWYRQDPGQGLRLIYYSQIVNDFQKGDIAEGYSVSREKKESFPLTVTSAQKNPTAFYLCASRPWGRQGEETQYFGPGTRLLVL.

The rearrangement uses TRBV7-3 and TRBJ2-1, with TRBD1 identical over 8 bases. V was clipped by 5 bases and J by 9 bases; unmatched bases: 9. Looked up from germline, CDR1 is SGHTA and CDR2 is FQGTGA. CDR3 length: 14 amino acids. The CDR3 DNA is TGTGCCAGCAGCGTGGGCAGGGGGCAGGGTGAGCAGTTCTTC. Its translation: CASSVGRGQGEQFF.

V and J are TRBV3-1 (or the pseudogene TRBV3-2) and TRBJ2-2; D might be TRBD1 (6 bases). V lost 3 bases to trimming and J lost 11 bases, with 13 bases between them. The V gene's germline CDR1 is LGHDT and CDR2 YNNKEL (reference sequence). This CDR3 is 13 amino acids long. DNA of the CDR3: TGTGCCAGCAGCCAGCAGGGGTCGAAAGAGCTGTTTTTT. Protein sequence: CASSQQGSKELFF.

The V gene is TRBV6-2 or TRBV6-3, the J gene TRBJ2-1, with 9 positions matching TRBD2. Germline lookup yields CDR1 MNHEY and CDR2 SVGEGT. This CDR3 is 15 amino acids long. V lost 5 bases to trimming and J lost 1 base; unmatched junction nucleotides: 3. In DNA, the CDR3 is TGTGCCAGCAGTAATAGCGGGAGATCCTACAATGAGCAGTTCTTC. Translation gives CASSNSGRSYNEQFF.

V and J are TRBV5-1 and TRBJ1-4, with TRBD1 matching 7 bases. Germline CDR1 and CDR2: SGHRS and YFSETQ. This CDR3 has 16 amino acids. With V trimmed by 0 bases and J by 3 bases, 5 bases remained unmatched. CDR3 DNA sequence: TGCGCCAGCAGCTTGGAAGACAGGGCGGCTAATGAAAAACTGTTTTTT. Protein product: CASSLEDRAANEKLFF.

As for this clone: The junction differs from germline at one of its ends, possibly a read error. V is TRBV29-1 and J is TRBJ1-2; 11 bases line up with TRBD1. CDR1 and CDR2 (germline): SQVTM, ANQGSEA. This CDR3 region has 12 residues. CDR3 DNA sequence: TGCAGCGTTGGCGAGGGACAGGGGGTAGGTGGCTTC. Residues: CSVGEGQGVGGF.

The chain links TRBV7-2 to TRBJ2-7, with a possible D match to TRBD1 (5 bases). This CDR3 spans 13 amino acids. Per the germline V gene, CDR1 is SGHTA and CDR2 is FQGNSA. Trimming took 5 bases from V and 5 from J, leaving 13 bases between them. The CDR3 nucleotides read TGTGCCAGCAGCCCGGATTGGGGCCACGAGCAGTACTTC. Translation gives CASSPDWGHEQYF.

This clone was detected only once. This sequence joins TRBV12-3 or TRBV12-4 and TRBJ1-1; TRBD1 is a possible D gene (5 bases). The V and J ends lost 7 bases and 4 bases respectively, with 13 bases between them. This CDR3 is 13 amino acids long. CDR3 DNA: TGTGCCAGCAAAACAGGTTCTAGCACTGAAGCTTTCTTT. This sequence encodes CASKTGSSTEAFF.

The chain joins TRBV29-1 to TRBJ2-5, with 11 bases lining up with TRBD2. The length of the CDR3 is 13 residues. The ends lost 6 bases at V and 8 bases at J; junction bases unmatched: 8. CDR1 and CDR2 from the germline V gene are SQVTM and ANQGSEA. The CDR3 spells CSVAQTSGTTQYF. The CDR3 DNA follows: TGCAGCGTAGCGCAGACTAGCGGGACAACCCAGTACTTC.

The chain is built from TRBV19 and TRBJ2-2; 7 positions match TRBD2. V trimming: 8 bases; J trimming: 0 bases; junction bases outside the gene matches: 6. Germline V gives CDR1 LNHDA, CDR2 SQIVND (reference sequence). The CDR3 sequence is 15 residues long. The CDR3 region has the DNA TGTGCCAGTCAAAGCGGGACTGCGAACACCGGGGAGCTGTTTTTT. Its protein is CASQSGTANTGELFF. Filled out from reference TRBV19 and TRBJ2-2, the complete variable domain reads DGGITQSPKYLFRKEGQNVTLSCEQNLNHDAMYWYRQDPGQGLRLIYYSQIVNDFQKGDIAEGYSVSREKKESFPLTVTSAQKNPTAFYLCASQSGTANTGELFFGEGSRLTVL.